The source of this T cell receptor (beta chain) is a study of T cell responses to AZD1222 COVID-19 vaccine. Study context: Both about-4-week and about-12-week second-dose recipients were combined.

TCRdb keeps only in-frame clones here, not all; method: immunoSEQ multiplex PCR. The repertoire holds some 96,000 clones, with roughly 90% as singletons. Only one count was recorded for this clone. The antigen remains undetermined. The CDR3 sequence is 12 residues long. The germline V gene encodes CDR1 SGHDN and CDR2 FVKESK. V dropped 2 bases and J dropped 12 bases, with 14 bases sitting between them. Whole-study results and caveats: Baseline serostatus was positive in only a handful of AZD1222 recipients.

The sequencing here drew on peripheral blood, taken on day 0 of AZD1222 vaccination. This receptor was taken from an adult in good health. The V gene is TRBV14, the J gene TRBJ2-7; unclear D gene. The DNA for the CDR3 is TGTGCCAGCAGCCAATCACGGCTAGGCATGTACTTC. Translation: CASSQSRLGMYF.